These 26 T cell receptor beta chains were all obtained from the same sample, sequenced in a study of blood T cell repertoires in COVID-19. The method was immunoSEQ multiplex PCR; TCRdb's version includes in-frame clones alone and lacks a portion of them. The table includes 200,000 to 250,000 clones, approximately 86% detected once. Sequencing was performed on peripheral blood. All receptors derive from a man between 18 and 35 years old with active or convalescent COVID-19.

The chain employs TRBV10-3 and TRBJ1-1, with D maybe TRBD1 (5 bases). The CDR3 has 14 residues. V dropped 3 bases and J dropped 6 bases, with 14 bases sitting between them. Germline V gene lookup returns CDR1 ENHRY and CDR2 SYGVKD. The CDR3 region is CAISDRLNRPEAFF. The CDR3 region has the DNA TGTGCCATCAGTGACAGGTTAAACAGGCCTGAAGCTTTCTTT.

The genes are TRBV6-5 and TRBJ1-1; 8 nucleotides line up with TRBD1. Trimming removed 11 bases from V and 2 bases from J; junction bases left unmatched: 10. This CDR3 contains 14 residues. CDR1 is MNHEY and CDR2 is SVGAGI in the germline V gene. The CDR3, as DNA: TGTGCCGGTTGGGGGGGACAGGCAAACACTGAAGCTTTCTTT. Translation gives CAGWGGQANTEAFF.

J is TRBJ2-1 and V is TRBV27; 7 nucleotides line up with TRBD2. This CDR3 is 16 amino acids long. V shed 5 bases, J shed 7 bases, and the junction held 14 bases outside the gene matches. From germline, CDR1 is MNHEY and CDR2 SMNVEV (reference sequence). In DNA, the CDR3 is TGTGCCAGCAGTGGGCCAGGACTAGGTGGCGAAAATGAGCAGTTCTTC. Its protein is CASSGPGLGGENEQFF.

The chain carries TRBV19 and TRBJ1-1; D is perhaps TRBD1 (5 bases). CDR3 length: 10 residues. The germline V gene encodes CDR1 LNHDA and CDR2 SQIVND (reference sequence). The V gene lost 9 bases and the J gene lost 10 bases, with 12 bases spanning the gap. The CDR3 DNA sequence: TGTGCCAGCATGTCCAGGGTAGCTTTCTTT. This translates into CASMSRVAFF.

V gene TRBV9 combines with J gene TRBJ2-2; 8 nucleotides line up with TRBD2. This CDR3 comprises 16 residues. CDR1 SGDLS and CDR2 YYNGEE come from the germline V gene. Trimming took 0 bases from V and 6 from J; bases not matched to a gene: 7. CDR3 coding DNA: TGTGCCAGCAGCGTAGCACTGCGGGGGGTTTCCGGGGAGCTGTTTTTT. Translating gives CASSVALRGVSGELFF.

V usage is TRBV6-2 or TRBV6-3 and J usage is TRBJ1-2, with TRBD1 identical over 8 bases. Germline V gives CDR1 MNHEY, CDR2 SVGEGT. Trimming removed 4 bases from V and 4 bases from J; junction bases left unmatched: 8. This CDR3 is 15 amino acids long. CDR3 sequence: CASSFSDRVFYGYTF. The CDR3 coding sequence is TGTGCCAGCAGTTTCTCGGACAGGGTCTTCTATGGCTACACCTTC.

The chain recombines TRBV6-5 with TRBJ1-1; 8 nucleotides agree with TRBD1. CDR1 MNHEY and CDR2 SVGAGI come from the germline V gene. V trimming: 7 bases; J trimming: 5 bases; junction bases outside the gene matches: 9. The CDR3 runs 14 residues. CDR3 amino acids: CASNRQGLWTEAFF. DNA for the CDR3: TGTGCCAGCAACAGACAGGGGTTGTGGACTGAAGCTTTCTTT.

This chain connects TRBV10-1 to TRBJ2-7, with 7 nucleotides matching TRBD2. Trimming removed 1 base from V and 7 bases from J; junction bases left unmatched: 10. Germline CDR1 reads WNHNN; CDR2 reads SYGVQD (reference sequence). This CDR3 comprises 15 residues. The CDR3 nucleotides read TGCGCCAGCAGTGAGTTCAAGGCTAGCGGAGGGGAGCAGTACTTC. Translated: CASSEFKASGGEQYF.

The sample holds one count of this clone. The chain has TRBV5-1 and TRBJ1-2, with 10 bases that match TRBD1. This CDR3 spans 17 amino acids. Trimming took 0 bases from V and 2 from J; bases not matched to a gene: 7. Germline V gene data show CDR1 as SGHRS and CDR2 as YFSETQ. CDR3 sequence (DNA): TGCGCCAGCAGCTTGGATCTCTTGGGACAGGGGAACTATGGCTACACCTTC. Translating it yields CASSLDLLGQGNYGYTF.

V gene TRBV27 combines with J gene TRBJ2-7; weak D call: TRBD1 (5 bases). Trimming pared 3 bases from V and 3 bases from J, leaving 9 bases between. Germline V gives CDR1 MNHEY, CDR2 SMNVEV (reference sequence). The CDR3 spans 13 residues. Here the CDR3 reads CASSFSTGYEQYF. CDR3 in DNA: TGTGCCAGCAGTTTCTCAACAGGCTACGAGCAGTACTTC.

The chain links TRBV29-1 to TRBJ2-7; D uncertain. Per germline, CDR1 SQVTM and CDR2 ANQGSEA. This CDR3 is 15 amino acids long. The V gene lost 3 bases and the J gene lost 4 bases, with 19 bases spanning the gap. The CDR3 sequence is CSVESGLLGNYEQYF. As DNA, the CDR3 is TGCAGCGTTGAGTCTGGGCTTCTCGGTAATTACGAGCAGTACTTC.

The rearrangement links TRBV29-1 to TRBJ1-1, with a weak D call TRBD1 (5 bases). The V gene lost 6 bases and the J gene lost 1 base, with 15 bases spanning the gap. The CDR3 is made up of 14 amino acids. Germline V lookup: CDR1 SQVTM, CDR2 ANQGSEA. The CDR3 nucleotides read TGCAGCGTCGGACTAAGGCAGGGGAACACTGAAGCTTTCTTT. Translating gives CSVGLRQGNTEAFF.

This chain connects TRBV3-1 (or the pseudogene TRBV3-2) to TRBJ2-7; D call uncertain. Germline V CDR1 and CDR2: LGHDT, YNNKEL (reference sequence). Trimming took 1 base from V and 2 from J, leaving 15 bases between them. The CDR3 contains 16 residues. The CDR3 protein is CASSQAPPVPPYEQYF. CDR3 DNA: TGTGCCAGCAGCCAAGCCCCTCCTGTTCCCCCCTACGAGCAGTACTTC.

The chain uses TRBV29-1 and TRBJ2-5; the D gene is possibly TRBD1 (6 bases). V dropped 4 bases and J dropped 5 bases, with 20 bases sitting between them. CDR1 and CDR2 from the germline V gene are SQVTM and ANQGSEA. The CDR3 is 15 amino acids. CDR3 nucleotide sequence: TGCAGCGTTGTTTGGACAGAGCTAAGGGGGGAGACCCAGTACTTC. Translating it yields CSVVWTELRGETQYF. Full variable domain (rest looked up from reference TRBV29-1 and TRBJ2-5): SAVISQKPSRDICQRGTSLTIQCQVDSQVTMMFWYRQQPGQSLTLIATANQGSEATYESGFVIDKFPISRPNLTFSTLTVSNMSPEDSSIYLCSVVWTELRGETQYFGPGTRLLVL.

This chain connects TRBV9 to TRBJ1-1, with D perhaps TRBD1 (5 bases). Germline V gives CDR1 SGDLS, CDR2 YYNGEE. The CDR3 covers 15 residues. The ends were cut back, 8 bases at V and 0 bases at J, with 17 bases in the middle. In DNA form, the CDR3 reads TGTGCCAGAACCAACGGGGGGTATATGAACACTGAAGCTTTCTTT. Translated: CARTNGGYMNTEAFF.

This rearrangement joins TRBV11-2 to TRBJ2-6; D may be TRBD2 (5 bases). V lost 3 bases and J 3 bases, leaving 9 bases between the germline ends. This CDR3 has 15 residues. CDR1 and CDR2 from the germline V gene are SGHAT and FQNNGV. This chain's CDR3 is CASSLREFGANVLTF. The CDR3 nucleotides read TGTGCCAGCAGCTTGAGGGAGTTTGGGGCCAACGTCCTGACTTTC.

This clone has a single count. The gene calls are TRBV19 and TRBJ1-1, with D uncertain. Germline values: CDR1 LNHDA, CDR2 SQIVND (reference sequence). This CDR3 has 13 amino acids. V was cut by 5 bases and J by 6 bases, with 13 bases left in between. CDR3 nucleotide sequence: TGTGCCAGTAGTTTCTACGGTAACTCTGAAGCTTTCTTT. Translated: CASSFYGNSEAFF.

This clone was seen once. The chain couples TRBV10-3 to TRBJ2-7; possibly TRBD2 for D (5 bases). Germline V gives CDR1 ENHRY, CDR2 SYGVKD. Trimming removed 0 bases from V and 4 bases from J, with 7 bases in between. This CDR3 has 13 residues. The CDR3 region has the DNA TGTGCCATCAGTGAGTCGTGGGAGTACGAGCAGTACTTC. It yields the protein CAISESWEYEQYF.

The table lists this clone with a few counts. The chain recombines TRBV30 with TRBJ1-5, with D perhaps TRBD1 (5 bases). This CDR3 is built from 14 residues. Germline lookup yields CDR1 GTSNPN and CDR2 SVGIG (reference sequence). The V end lost 3 bases, the J end lost 4 bases, and 13 bases lay between the germline ends. The CDR3 DNA is TGTGCCTGGAGAGGGCCAGGGTGGAATCAGCCCCAGCATTTT. This translates into CAWRGPGWNQPQHF.

This chain links TRBV10-3 with TRBJ2-2; 7 nucleotides align to TRBD1. The CDR3 extends over 17 amino acids. The V gene's germline CDR1 is ENHRY and CDR2 SYGVKD. Losses at the gene ends were 2 bases for V and 5 bases for J; bases not matched to a gene: 11. The CDR3 here is CAISEDGTEPRTGELFF. The CDR3 DNA is TGTGCCATCAGTGAGGACGGGACAGAACCCCGTACCGGGGAGCTGTTTTTT.

The rearrangement links TRBV5-1 to TRBJ2-5; D may be TRBD1 (6 bases). The germline gives CDR1 SGHRS, CDR2 YFSETQ. The CDR3 totals 15 residues. The V gene lost 5 bases and the J gene lost 0 bases, with 14 bases spanning the gap. CDR3 bases: TGCGCCAGCAGGGCTTGGGACACAAACCAAGAGACCCAGTACTTC. It yields the protein CASRAWDTNQETQYF.

This clone turned up a few times. This chain connects TRBV28 to TRBJ2-7; D ambiguous. V was clipped by 9 bases and J by 0 bases, with 12 bases between them. CDR1 MDHEN and CDR2 SYDVKM come from the germline V gene. The CDR3 is 13 amino acids. The CDR3 region has the DNA TGTGCCAGAATCAGGCAAACCTCCTACGAGCAGTACTTC. Residues: CARIRQTSYEQYF.

The V call is TRBV5-1, the J call TRBJ2-2; TRBD1 matches at 8 bases. J gave up 6 bases and V 1 base, and 5 bases lay outside the gene matches. CDR3 length: 15 residues. CDR1 and CDR2 (germline): SGHRS, YFSETQ. The CDR3 region has the DNA TGCGCCAGCAGCTTGACAGGGGGTTTTCCCGGGGAGCTGTTTTTT. It translates to CASSLTGGFPGELFF.

The V call is TRBV5-4, the J call TRBJ1-4; 7 nucleotides line up with TRBD1. V lost 3 bases and J lost 8; bases outside the gene matches: 7. The CDR3 is 14 amino acids. The V gene's germline CDR1 is SGHNT and CDR2 YYREEE (reference sequence). CDR3 nucleotides: TGTGCCAGCAGCTCGATTGACAGGGCCGAAAAACTGTTTTTT. The encoded protein is CASSSIDRAEKLFF.

The V gene is TRBV28, the J gene TRBJ2-7, with a tentative D call TRBD1 (6 bases). This CDR3 is 12 amino acids long. The V and J ends lost 7 bases and 0 bases respectively, with 7 bases between them. Germline V gives CDR1 MDHEN, CDR2 SYDVKM. The CDR3 region is CASTGVSYEQYF. The CDR3 DNA follows: TGTGCCAGCACAGGGGTCTCCTACGAGCAGTACTTC. The whole variable domain, remainder taken from reference TRBV28 and TRBJ2-7, is DVKVTQSSRYLVKRTGEKVFLECVQDMDHENMFWYRQDPGLGLRLIYFSYDVKMKEKGDIPEGYSVSREKKERFSLILESASTNQTSMYLCASTGVSYEQYFGPGTRLTVT.

The gene calls are TRBV28 and TRBJ2-1; TRBD1 agrees at 8 bases. J gave up 6 bases and V 3 bases, and 10 bases lay outside the gene matches. Germline CDR1 and CDR2: MDHEN and SYDVKM. This CDR3 region has 16 residues. CDR3 nucleotides: TGTGCCAGCAGTTTCGACTTTGGGACAGGTGTCAATGAGCAGTTCTTC. It translates to CASSFDFGTGVNEQFF. The whole variable domain, filled in from reference TRBV28 and TRBJ2-1, reads DVKVTQSSRYLVKRTGEKVFLECVQDMDHENMFWYRQDPGLGLRLIYFSYDVKMKEKGDIPEGYSVSREKKERFSLILESASTNQTSMYLCASSFDFGTGVNEQFFGPGTRLTVL.